These 27 T cell receptor beta chains originate from one sample sequenced in a study of stem cell transplantation in POMP-related autoinflammatory disease (dated by TCRdb to about 2021). The time point label here, explained by the study, means: before hematopoietic stem cell transplant. Library construction relied on the immunoSEQ multiplex PCR assay. This is the immuneACCESS table as TCRdb keeps it, with only in-frame sequences that have V and J called. A part of the clones is gone; compared with another copy, unresolved V genes explain less than half, and the rest is unexplained. The table for this sample lists some 33,000 clones; about 86% of them were counted only once. The ten largest clonotypes hold approximately 0.71% of the sample. This sample comprised CD4+ T cells from PBMCs, obtained before stem cell transplantation. The receptors come from a human donor with POMP-related autoinflammation and immune dysregulation (PRAID).

J is TRBJ1-5 and V is TRBV6-6, with 7 bases fitting TRBD1. V trimming: 2 bases; J trimming: 7 bases; junction bases outside the gene matches: 5. CDR1 is MNHNY, CDR2 SVGAGI, per germline (reference sequence). The CDR3 sequence is 14 residues long. The CDR3 DNA sequence: TGTGCCAGCAGTTACAAGGGGGCAGGGCAGCCCCAGCATTTT. The encoded protein is CASSYKGAGQPQHF.

The chain employs TRBV13 and TRBJ2-4; D possibly corresponds to TRBD2 (7 bases). This CDR3 comprises 17 residues. The germline gives CDR1 PRHDT, CDR2 FYEKMQ (reference sequence). V was cut by 7 bases and J by 7 bases, with 26 bases left in between. The CDR3 is CASTNTRGGGWSNIQYF. The CDR3 DNA reads TGTGCCAGCACTAATACCCGAGGGGGGGGCTGGTCGAACATTCAGTACTTC.

V and J are TRBV7-3 and TRBJ2-2; D unclear. The V and J ends lost 5 bases and 7 bases respectively, with 11 bases between them. Germline values: CDR1 SGHTA, CDR2 FQGTGA. The CDR3 extends over 13 amino acids. CDR3: CASSTYPSGELFF. The DNA for the CDR3 is TGTGCCAGCAGCACCTACCCAAGCGGGGAGCTGTTTTTT.

V usage is TRBV6-6 and J usage is TRBJ2-1; D remains ambiguous. V dropped 2 bases and J dropped 6 bases, with 14 bases sitting between them. The CDR3 length is 15 residues. CDR1 MNHNY and CDR2 SVGAGI come from the germline V gene (reference sequence). The CDR3 nucleotides read TGTGCCAGCAGTTACCCCAATGATGTGGGCAATGAGCAGTTCTTC. It translates to CASSYPNDVGNEQFF.

The chain combines TRBV28 with TRBJ1-2, with no clear D. CDR1 and CDR2 (germline): MDHEN, SYDVKM. This CDR3 region has 12 residues. V lost 2 bases and J 6 bases, leaving 7 bases between the germline ends. The CDR3 sequence: CASSLTRHGYTF. The CDR3 DNA sequence: TGTGCCAGCAGTTTAACCAGACATGGCTACACCTTC.

The chain joins TRBV11-2 to TRBJ2-7; weak D call: TRBD2 (6 bases). The CDR3 is 14 residues long. The germline V and J ends were trimmed by 0 bases and 5 bases, with 11 bases remaining between them. From germline, CDR1 is SGHAT and CDR2 FQNNGV. The CDR3 nucleotides are TGTGCCAGCAGCTTAGAGGAGGGCCCCCACGAGCAGTACTTC. Protein: CASSLEEGPHEQYF.

The chain combines TRBV11-2 with TRBJ2-3; the D is unclear. This CDR3 has 16 residues. Germline loops: CDR1 SGHAT, CDR2 FQNNGV. The ends were cut back, 1 base at V and 0 bases at J, with 11 bases in the middle. DNA for the CDR3: TGTGCCAGCAGCTTAGCCACACCGCTTAGCACAGATACGCAGTATTTT. This translates into CASSLATPLSTDTQYF. The whole variable domain, filled in from reference TRBV11-2 and TRBJ2-3, reads EAGVAQSPRYKIIEKRQSVAFWCNPISGHATLYWYQQILGQGPKLLIQFQNNGVVDDSQLPKDRFSAERLKGVDSTLKIQPAKLEDSAVYLCASSLATPLSTDTQYFGPGTRLTVL.

The rearrangement joins TRBV25-1 to TRBJ1-6; TRBD1 is a possible D gene (5 bases). In germline, CDR1 is MGHDK, CDR2 SYGVNS. The CDR3 is made up of 15 amino acids. Trimming removed 5 bases at V and 7 bases at J, with 15 bases between. The CDR3 loop is CASSRGSFRNSPLHF. The CDR3 nucleotides are TGTGCCAGCAGTAGGGGATCGTTTAGGAATTCACCCCTCCACTTT. Based on the CDR3 plus reference TRBV25-1 and TRBJ1-6, the full variable domain is EADIYQTPRYLVIGTGKKITLECSQTMGHDKMYWYQQDPGMELHLIHYSYGVNSTEKGDLSSESTVSRIRTEHFPLTLESARPSHTSQYLCASSRGSFRNSPLHFGNGTRLTVT.

The V call is TRBV9, the J call TRBJ1-2; 9 nucleotides agree with TRBD1. CDR3 size: 16 residues. The V segment lost 6 bases and the J segment 1 base; nucleotides outside the gene matches: 10. Germline assignment: CDR1 SGDLS and CDR2 YYNGEE. The CDR3 spells CASTSTGTGFNYGYTF. The CDR3 nucleotides are TGTGCCAGCACCTCGACCGGGACAGGGTTTAACTATGGCTACACCTTC. Filled out from reference TRBV9 and TRBJ1-2, the complete variable domain reads DSGVTQTPKHLITATGQRVTLRCSPRSGDLSVYWYQQSLDQGLQFLIQYYNGEERAKGNILERFSAQQFPDLHSELNLSSLELGDSALYFCASTSTGTGFNYGYTFGSGTRLTVV.

The count of this clone is one. The chain uses TRBV2 and TRBJ2-3; TRBD2 aligns across 9 bases. CDR1 SNHLY and CDR2 FYNNEI come from the germline V gene. The CDR3 spans 16 residues. With V trimmed by 2 bases and J by 2 bases, 5 bases remained unmatched. The CDR3 DNA follows: TGTGCCAGCAGTGAAATTCGACTAGCGGACACAGATACGCAGTATTTT. It encodes CASSEIRLADTDTQYF. The full variable domain, its missing parts supplied by reference TRBV2 and TRBJ2-3, is EPEVTQTPSHQVTQMGQEVILRCVPISNHLYFYWYRQILGQKVEFLVSFYNNEISEKSEIFDDQFSVERPDGSNFTLKIRSTKLEDSAMYFCASSEIRLADTDTQYFGPGTRLTVL.

The rearrangement uses TRBV5-5 and TRBJ1-4; 10 positions agree with TRBD1. With V trimmed by 2 bases and J by 3 bases, 1 base remained unmatched. The CDR3 has 15 residues. CDR1 is SGHKS and CDR2 is YYEKEE in the germline V gene (reference sequence). The CDR3 nucleotides read TGTGCCAGCAGCTTCGGACAGGGGGCTAATGAAAAACTGTTTTTT. Its protein product is CASSFGQGANEKLFF.

The gene calls are TRBV5-1 and TRBJ2-1; 9 positions match TRBD1. This CDR3 is 14 amino acids long. Germline lookup yields CDR1 SGHRS and CDR2 YFSETQ. V lost 0 bases to trimming and J lost 9 bases; unmatched junction nucleotides: 4. DNA for the CDR3: TGCGCCAGCAGCTTGGACAGGGGGCGGGGTGAGCAGTTCTTC. Encoded protein: CASSLDRGRGEQFF.

This clone was found once. The gene calls are TRBV7-7 and TRBJ2-5; 8 nucleotides align to TRBD1. This CDR3 spans 14 amino acids. Trimming cost V 0 bases and J 9 bases; bases outside gene matches: 6. The germline V gene has CDR1 SSHAT and CDR2 FNYEAQ (reference sequence). Here the CDR3 DNA reads TGTGCCAGCAGCTTAGCGGTACAGGGGGTGGCCCAGTACTTC. Protein: CASSLAVQGVAQYF.

The V call is TRBV28, the J call TRBJ2-7; D remains ambiguous. The CDR3 length is 16 residues. V was trimmed by 5 bases and J by 3 bases, leaving 20 bases between them. Per germline, CDR1 MDHEN and CDR2 SYDVKM. This CDR3 reads CASSPPPAPLIYEQYF. The CDR3 DNA is TGTGCCAGCAGTCCCCCGCCGGCCCCCCTTATCTACGAGCAGTACTTC. Supplemented by reference TRBV28 and TRBJ2-7, the full variable domain reads DVKVTQSSRYLVKRTGEKVFLECVQDMDHENMFWYRQDPGLGLRLIYFSYDVKMKEKGDIPEGYSVSREKKERFSLILESASTNQTSMYLCASSPPPAPLIYEQYFGPGTRLTVT.

The chain is built from TRBV10-1 and TRBJ1-3; TRBD1 is a possible D gene (5 bases). The V and J ends lost 7 bases and 2 bases respectively, with 9 bases between them. The CDR3 runs to 13 residues. Germline CDR1 reads WNHNN; CDR2 reads SYGVQD (reference sequence). CDR3 protein: CASNAGPGNTIYF. The CDR3 coding sequence is TGCGCCAGCAATGCGGGGCCTGGAAACACCATATATTTT.

The chain recombines TRBV5-1 with TRBJ1-2; the D gene is possibly TRBD1 (5 bases). The CDR3 is 15 residues long. V was pared by 4 bases and J by 4 bases, with 17 bases between. Germline-derived CDR1 and CDR2 are SGHRS and YFSETQ. CDR3 bases: TGCGCCAGCAGCCTAATACGACAGAAAGGCTATGGCTACACCTTC. This gives the protein CASSLIRQKGYGYTF.

DNA for the CDR3: TGTGCCAGCAGCTTACCCGGGCCGAGCTACGAGCAGTACTTC. It specifies CASSLPGPSYEQYF. This chain links TRBV7-9 with TRBJ2-7; D is ambiguous. The length of the CDR3 is 14 residues. Trimming shortened V by 2 bases and J by 3 bases, and 11 bases separated the two germline ends. The germline V gene has CDR1 SEHNR and CDR2 FQNEAQ (reference sequence).

The chain is built from TRBV15 and TRBJ2-1; TRBD1 matches at 9 bases. J was trimmed by 11 bases and V by 1 base; bases with no gene match: 6. The length of the CDR3 is 14 residues. Per the germline V gene, CDR1 is LNHNV and CDR2 is YYDKDF (reference sequence). CDR3 in amino acids: CATSRGTGAVKQFF. The CDR3 DNA is TGTGCCACCAGCAGAGGGACAGGGGCCGTTAAGCAGTTCTTC.

The J gene is TRBJ1-3, the V gene TRBV19; 7 bases map to TRBD1. The germline CDR1 and CDR2 sequences are LNHDA and SQIVND (reference sequence). The CDR3 sequence is 14 residues long. The V gene end was trimmed by 6 bases and the J gene end by 0 bases; junction bases not matched to a gene: 2. The chain's CDR3 is CASSRTGSGNTIYF. Here the CDR3 DNA reads TGTGCCAGTAGCAGGACAGGCTCTGGAAACACCATATATTTT.

The rearrangement joins TRBV5-1 to TRBJ2-3, with 7 nucleotides matching TRBD1. Trimming took 0 bases from V and 5 from J; bases not matched to a gene: 3. The CDR3 has 14 amino acids. Germline V gene lookup returns CDR1 SGHRS and CDR2 YFSETQ. The DNA of the CDR3 is TGCGCCAGCAGCTTGGGGGACAGAGGAGATACGCAGTATTTT. Protein: CASSLGDRGDTQYF.

The chain recombines TRBV4-1 with TRBJ2-5; D is uncertain. V was shortened by 0 bases and J by 1 base, with 15 bases between the two germline ends. The CDR3 runs to 17 residues. CDR1 is MGHRA and CDR2 is YSYEKL in the germline V gene. The DNA for the CDR3 is TGCGCCAGCAGCCAAGAACGGCAGGTCCCCGTCCAAGAGACCCAGTACTTC. The encoded protein is CASSQERQVPVQETQYF.

The chain couples TRBV9 to TRBJ2-7; D possibly corresponds to TRBD2 (5 bases). The germline V gene has CDR1 SGDLS and CDR2 YYNGEE. The germline V and J ends were trimmed by 0 bases and 2 bases, with 15 bases remaining between them. The CDR3 is 16 amino acids. CDR3 DNA: TGTGCCAGCAGCGTAGCTATCGGGGAGCCCCCCTACGAGCAGTACTTC. Amino acid sequence: CASSVAIGEPPYEQYF.

This clone was seen a few times. This sequence joins TRBV18 and TRBJ2-4; no clear D. This CDR3 is built from 14 residues. V lost 2 bases to trimming and J lost 0 bases, with 5 bases between them. Germline V gene data show CDR1 as KGHSH and CDR2 as LQKENI. CDR3 region: CASSPATAKNIQYF. The CDR3 DNA reads TGTGCCAGCTCACCAGCGACAGCCAAAAACATTCAGTACTTC.

This chain connects TRBV10-3 to TRBJ1-5; the D gene is possibly TRBD1 (6 bases). The CDR3 length is 15 residues. V was trimmed by 5 bases and J by 4 bases, leaving 15 bases between them. Germline V gene data show CDR1 as ENHRY and CDR2 as SYGVKD. In DNA form, the CDR3 reads TGTGCCATCAGTCCCTCCACAGGGCGGAATCAGCCCCAGCATTTT. It codes for CAISPSTGRNQPQHF.

The chain employs TRBV6-1 and TRBJ1-4; D is ambiguous. Germline V gene sequence: CDR1 MNHNS, CDR2 SASEGT. This CDR3 has 13 residues. V lost 3 bases, J lost 7 bases, and 9 bases lay in between. The CDR3 is CASSDSLVEKLFF. In DNA form, the CDR3 reads TGTGCCAGCAGTGACAGCCTCGTTGAAAAACTGTTTTTT.

J is TRBJ2-7 and V is TRBV10-3, with 9 nucleotides matching TRBD1. Germline lookup yields CDR1 ENHRY and CDR2 SYGVKD. The CDR3 length is 17 residues. V shed 10 bases, J shed 3 bases, and the junction held 19 bases outside the gene matches. The chain's CDR3 is CATLGTGSPKLVYEQYF. CDR3 coding DNA: TGTGCCACCCTCGGGACAGGGTCTCCAAAATTAGTCTACGAGCAGTACTTC.

This sequence joins TRBV7-2 and TRBJ1-5; no reliable D call. V lost 5 bases and J lost 7, with 12 bases in between. This CDR3 contains 13 residues. CDR1 SGHTA and CDR2 FQGNSA come from the germline V gene. The CDR3, as DNA: TGTGCCAGCAGCCTTGGACGAGGACAGCCCCAGCATTTT. It specifies CASSLGRGQPQHF. Based on the CDR3 plus reference TRBV7-2 and TRBJ1-5, the full variable domain is GAGVSQSPSNKVTEKGKDVELRCDPISGHTALYWYRQSLGQGLEFLIYFQGNSAPDKSGLPSDRFSAERTGGSVSTLTIQRTQQEDSAVYLCASSLGRGQPQHFGDGTRLSIL.